The source of this TCR beta chain is a study of technical replicates of blood from several donors. This clone appeared once. Sequenced by immunoSEQ multiplex PCR; TCRdb stores in-frame clones only, minus some. The sample holds 75,000 to 90,000 clones, approximately 93% seen once. The CDR3 totals 15 residues. The germline V and J ends were trimmed by 1 base and 2 bases, with 12 bases remaining between them. The V gene's germline CDR1 is SGHAT and CDR2 FQNNGV. The chain recombines TRBV11-2 with TRBJ2-7; possible D gene TRBD1, 7 bases. Source material: T cells isolated from PBMCs. This TCR was recovered from a human donor in good health. CDR3 sequence reads: CASSLGAGQTYEQYF. The CDR3 DNA reads TGTGCCAGCAGCTTAGGGGCGGGACAGACCTACGAGCAGTACTTC. The entire variable domain, with the rest obtained from reference TRBV11-2 and TRBJ2-7, is as follows: EAGVAQSPRYKIIEKRQSVAFWCNPISGHATLYWYQQILGQGPKLLIQFQNNGVVDDSQLPKDRFSAERLKGVDSTLKIQPAKLEDSAVYLCASSLGAGQTYEQYFGPGTRLTVT.